Presented here are 21 T cell receptor beta chains from one specimen sequenced in a study of blood T cell repertoires in COVID-19. Generated by immunoSEQ multiplex PCR, the TCRdb table keeps only in-frame clones and is missing some. The table has around 10,000 clones, almost 90% seen once; the top ten hold roughly 9.1%. The sequencing sample was made of peripheral blood. The receptor source for this set is a human donor in a cohort sampled during active COVID-19.

The genes are TRBV4-3 and TRBJ1-2, with D unclear. Trimming stripped 1 base from V and 2 bases from J, with 8 bases between. This CDR3 has 14 amino acids. From germline, CDR1 is LGHNA and CDR2 YSLEER. CDR3 amino acids: CASSQGTGNYGYTF. In DNA form, the CDR3 reads TGCGCCAGCAGCCAAGGAACGGGGAACTATGGCTACACCTTC.

This chain connects TRBV4-1 to TRBJ1-1; D is unresolved. The CDR3 is made up of 13 amino acids. The V gene lost 4 bases and the J gene lost 6 bases, with 12 bases spanning the gap. Germline lookup yields CDR1 MGHRA and CDR2 YSYEKL. CDR3 sequence (DNA): TGCGCCAGCAGCCTAGGGCTCGGGGCTGAAGCTTTCTTT. It is translated as CASSLGLGAEAFF.

V gene TRBV10-3 combines with J gene TRBJ1-1; TRBD1 might be the D (5 bases). CDR1 is ENHRY and CDR2 is SYGVKD in the germline V gene. CDR3 size: 14 residues. Trimming took off 1 base at V and 6 bases at J, with 12 bases between the two ends. CDR3 amino acids: CAISEFGGEAEAFF. Here the CDR3 DNA reads TGTGCCATCAGTGAGTTCGGGGGGGAGGCTGAAGCTTTCTTT.

V gene TRBV7-9 combines with J gene TRBJ2-7; 8 bases fit TRBD2. The CDR3 runs to 12 residues. V lost 8 bases, J lost 10 bases, and 10 bases stayed unmatched. Germline assignment: CDR1 SEHNR and CDR2 FQNEAQ (reference sequence). Written as DNA, the CDR3 is TGTGCCAGCTCCATCGGGCGGGGGGAACAGTACTTC. This sequence encodes CASSIGRGEQYF.

This chain connects TRBV24-1 to TRBJ1-2; D is uncertain. CDR1 KGHDR and CDR2 SFDVKD come from the germline V gene. The CDR3 runs 11 residues. Trimming stripped 6 bases from V and 4 bases from J, with 5 bases between. CDR3 DNA: TGTGCCACCAGTTCAGGCTATGGCTACACCTTC. The encoded protein is CATSSGYGYTF.

This clone was recorded once. This chain links TRBV9 with TRBJ2-6; TRBD1 is a possible D gene (7 bases). This CDR3 comprises 18 residues. V lost 0 bases to trimming and J lost 3 bases, with 16 bases between them. CDR1 and CDR2 from the germline V gene are SGDLS and YYNGEE. The CDR3 spells CASSVAAGGRGGANVLTF. The DNA of the CDR3 is TGTGCCAGCAGCGTAGCGGCAGGGGGGAGAGGTGGGGCCAACGTCCTGACTTTC.

The chain joins TRBV6-5 to TRBJ2-3; tentatively, D is TRBD2 (6 bases). CDR3 size: 15 residues. The V end was cut by 2 bases, the J end by 0 bases, with 9 bases between. From germline, CDR1 is MNHEY and CDR2 SVGAGI. DNA of the CDR3: TGTGCCAGCAGTTACCGGGGGTCTAGCACAGATACGCAGTATTTT. Translated: CASSYRGSSTDTQYF.

This chain joins TRBV7-2 and TRBJ2-5, with 10 bases matching TRBD2. The J segment lost 5 bases and the V segment lost 5 bases, leaving 8 bases of the junction unmatched. Germline V gene sequence: CDR1 SGHTA, CDR2 FQGNSA. This CDR3 has 15 amino acids. In DNA form, the CDR3 reads TGTGCCAGCAGCACCCCCAGCGGGGGGGATGAGACCCAGTACTTC. Its translation: CASSTPSGGDETQYF.

V gene TRBV7-2 combines with J gene TRBJ1-2; weak D call: TRBD1 (5 bases). The CDR3 totals 16 residues. V lost 1 base to trimming and J lost 1 base, with 13 bases between them. Germline V gene sequence: CDR1 SGHTA, CDR2 FQGNSA. DNA of the CDR3: TGTGCCAGCAGCTTAGGGGGTCAGGGTGGTAACTATGGCTACACCTTC. Amino acid sequence: CASSLGGQGGNYGYTF. The variable domain in full, with the rest retrieved from reference TRBV7-2 and TRBJ1-2, is GAGVSQSPSNKVTEKGKDVELRCDPISGHTALYWYRQSLGQGLEFLIYFQGNSAPDKSGLPSDRFSAERTGGSVSTLTIQRTQQEDSAVYLCASSLGGQGGNYGYTFGSGTRLTVV.

The rearrangement links TRBV11-2 to TRBJ1-3; D remains ambiguous. The CDR3 covers 16 residues. The V and J ends lost 0 bases and 4 bases respectively, with 13 bases between them. Germline CDR1 reads SGHAT; CDR2 reads FQNNGV. Here the CDR3 DNA reads TGTGCCAGCAGCTTAGATTCCCGTAGCTTGGGAAACACCATATATTTT. As protein: CASSLDSRSLGNTIYF.

This chain's CDR3 is CASTLTGAPNYGYTF. As DNA, the CDR3 is TGTGCCAGCACCCTGACAGGGGCACCTAACTATGGCTACACCTTC. The chain has TRBV9 and TRBJ1-2, with 8 nucleotides matching TRBD1. Trimming took 6 bases from V and 0 from J; bases not matched to a gene: 7. The CDR3 has 15 amino acids. Germline V CDR1 and CDR2: SGDLS, YYNGEE.

CDR3: CASSFQTQETQYF. The CDR3 DNA is TGCGCCAGCAGTTTCCAAACTCAAGAGACCCAGTACTTC. The V gene is TRBV5-1, the J gene TRBJ2-5; no definite D call. The ends were cut back, 5 bases at V and 2 bases at J, with 10 bases in the middle. This CDR3 is built from 13 residues. CDR1 is SGHRS, CDR2 YFSETQ, per germline.

This clone appeared a single time. The chain recombines TRBV7-9 with TRBJ2-2; D gene uncertain. Germline V lookup: CDR1 SEHNR, CDR2 FQNEAQ (reference sequence). This CDR3 has 17 amino acids. Trimming took 0 bases from V and 3 from J, leaving 14 bases between them. The DNA of the CDR3 is TGTGCCAGCAGCTTAGCTGGCCTCCCCGTGGACACCGGGGAGCTGTTTTTT. It translates to CASSLAGLPVDTGELFF.

J is TRBJ2-4 and V is TRBV5-4; no reliable D call. V dropped 4 bases and J dropped 3 bases, with 17 bases sitting between them. CDR3 length: 16 amino acids. Germline values: CDR1 SGHNT, CDR2 YYREEE (reference sequence). The CDR3 nucleotides are TGTGCCAGCAGCATAGATCCGGTCGGAGTCAAAAACATTCAGTACTTC. Translating it yields CASSIDPVGVKNIQYF.

The V and J genes are TRBV2 and TRBJ1-1; TRBD1 aligns across 8 bases. CDR1 is SNHLY and CDR2 is FYNNEI in the germline V gene. The junction had 6 bases not matched to a gene; V was cut back by 6 bases and J by 6 bases. The CDR3 consists of 13 residues. CDR3 protein: CASRVGQGAEAFF. For the CDR3, the DNA is TGTGCCAGCAGAGTAGGACAGGGAGCTGAAGCTTTCTTT.

The chain uses TRBV6-5 and TRBJ1-4; D call uncertain. V lost 6 bases, J lost 8 bases, and 16 bases lay in between. Germline assignment: CDR1 MNHEY and CDR2 SVGAGI. This CDR3 contains 14 residues. CDR3 nucleotide sequence: TGTGCCAGCAGGTCGACGGGTACGGCCGAAAAACTGTTTTTT. Its translation: CASRSTGTAEKLFF.

The V and J genes are TRBV19 and TRBJ2-3, with 8 bases lining up with TRBD1. The germline CDR1 and CDR2 sequences are LNHDA and SQIVND (reference sequence). Trimming cost V 7 bases and J 6 bases; bases outside gene matches: 9. The CDR3 covers 14 residues. The CDR3 sequence: CASNHQGAGDTQYF. The CDR3 DNA sequence: TGTGCCAGTAATCACCAGGGGGCAGGGGATACGCAGTATTTT.

The chain employs TRBV30 and TRBJ2-7; D perhaps matches TRBD2 (5 bases). Trimming cost V 3 bases and J 4 bases, with 7 bases left between them. This CDR3 is 11 amino acids long. The germline V gene has CDR1 GTSNPN and CDR2 SVGIG (reference sequence). The chain's CDR3 is CAWSAGYEQYF. As DNA, the CDR3 is TGTGCCTGGAGCGCGGGTTACGAGCAGTACTTC.

The chain carries TRBV20-1 and TRBJ1-2; 9 nucleotides agree with TRBD1. The germline V gene has CDR1 DFQATT and CDR2 SNEGSKA (reference sequence). This CDR3 region has 15 residues. Trimming took 3 bases from V and 0 from J; bases not matched to a gene: 5. CDR3 DNA sequence: TGCAGTGCTAGTCGGGGGACAGGGCCTAACTATGGCTACACCTTC. Its translation: CSASRGTGPNYGYTF.

The chain carries TRBV10-2 and TRBJ2-7; maybe TRBD2 (5 bases). Per the germline V gene, CDR1 is WSHSY and CDR2 is SAAADI. There are 12 residues in the CDR3. V was trimmed by 0 bases and J by 6 bases, leaving 6 bases between them. CDR3 protein: CASSESGVEQYF. The CDR3 DNA sequence: TGCGCCAGCAGTGAGTCGGGAGTCGAGCAGTACTTC.

The rearrangement joins TRBV7-6 to TRBJ1-6, with 7 nucleotides matching TRBD1. The germline V gene encodes CDR1 SGHVS and CDR2 FNYEAQ. This CDR3 contains 17 residues. V trimming: 1 base; J trimming: 7 bases; junction bases outside the gene matches: 10. The CDR3 sequence is CASSLGSGTVGNSPLHF. The CDR3 region has the DNA TGTGCCAGCAGCTTAGGATCCGGGACAGTTGGGAATTCACCCCTCCACTTT.